These 20 T cell receptor beta chains were sequenced from one sample in a study of Graves' ophthalmopathy and Graves' hyperthyroidism. Beta-chain TCR CDR3 regions were amplified from RNA transcripts. Second-round multiplex PCR came after a first-round RT-PCR that employed HTBI primers. TCRdb re-called the multiplex PCR reads with MiXCR, one entry per CDR3 protein. The table lists 500,000 to 800,000 distinct CDR3 sequences, about 38% of them singletons, with over 2.5% in the top ten. The sample was peripheral blood. These receptors were collected from an adult man with Graves' ophthalmopathy.

As concerns this clonotype: A read error may account for a junction end that differs from germline. J is TRBJ1-1 and V is TRBV6-5; D remains ambiguous. CDR3 length equals 13 residues. Per germline, CDR1 MNHEY and CDR2 SVGAGI. This chain's CDR3 is CAGSVRGDTEAFF. The CDR3 region has the DNA TGTGCCGGCAGTGTACGGGGAGACACTGAAGCTTTCTTT.

This clonotype was detected a few times. One junction end disagrees with the germline gene, perhaps due to a read error. The chain joins TRBV10-3 to TRBJ2-5, with 9 positions matching TRBD1. Germline V gene sequence: CDR1 ENHRY, CDR2 SYGVKD. The CDR3 extends over 16 amino acids. CDR3 DNA sequence: TGTGCCAGCAGTTACCCGGGACAGGGTAGTCAAGAGACCCAGTACTTC. Translated: CASSYPGQGSQETQYF.

This clonotype was counted a few times. V and J are TRBV29-1 and TRBJ2-1; D unresolved. The CDR3 extends over 11 amino acids. The V gene's germline CDR1 is SQVTM and CDR2 ANQGSEA. V gave up 4 bases and J gave up 8 bases, with 9 bases separating them. This CDR3 reads CSVGSRDEQFF. In DNA, the CDR3 is TGCAGCGTTGGAAGTAGGGATGAGCAGTTCTTC.

This clonotype appeared a few times. J is TRBJ1-3 and V is TRBV20-1; no clear D. V was trimmed by 3 bases and J by 0 bases, leaving 18 bases between them. The germline V gene encodes CDR1 DFQATT and CDR2 SNEGSKA (reference sequence). This CDR3 contains 17 residues. Written as DNA, the CDR3 is TGCAGTGCTAGCGCCCCCCGTTGGACGGTCTCTGGAAACACCATATATTTT. Amino acid sequence: CSASAPRWTVSGNTIYF.

The chain recombines TRBV5-6 with TRBJ1-1; TRBD1 matches at 9 bases. The trim removed 3 bases at V and 3 bases at J, leaving 9 bases unmatched. Germline-derived CDR1 and CDR2 are SGHDT and YYEEEE. This CDR3 comprises 16 residues. The CDR3, as DNA: TGTGCCAGCAGCTCCGACTTAACAGGGGGCTACACTGAAGCTTTCTTT. This sequence encodes CASSSDLTGGYTEAFF.

As regards this clonotype: This clone may be a read error of a much larger clone one base away. The rearrangement joins TRBV20-1 to TRBJ2-2; D possibly corresponds to TRBD2 (5 bases). Germline CDR1 DFQATT, CDR2 SNEGSKA (reference sequence). There are 11 residues in the CDR3. The CDR3, as DNA: TGCAGTGCTAGATGGACCGGGGAGCTGTCTTTT. The encoded protein is CSARWTGELSF.

This clonotype was seen only a few times. This chain connects TRBV10-3 to TRBJ2-2; D remains ambiguous. The CDR3 is 11 residues long. Germline-derived CDR1 and CDR2 are ENHRY and SYGVKD. V shed 10 bases and J shed 5 bases, with 8 bases lying between them. The chain's CDR3 is CASTITGELFF. CDR3 bases: TGTGCCAGCACCATAACCGGGGAGCTGTTTTTT.

The V and J genes are TRBV11-1 and TRBJ2-1; 8 bases are a match to TRBD1. V was clipped by 6 bases and J by 6 bases; unmatched bases: 13. There are 16 residues in the CDR3. Germline V CDR1 and CDR2: SGHAT, FQDESV (reference sequence). CDR3: CASREEPGGAINEQFF. In DNA, the CDR3 is TGTGCCAGCAGGGAGGAGCCAGGGGGCGCGATCAATGAGCAGTTCTTC.

This clonotype was found a few times. The chain uses TRBV2 and TRBJ2-5; D is unresolved. The J call may be in error: the DNA end matches TRBJ2-1 better. CDR1 is SNHLY, CDR2 FYNNEI, per germline. This CDR3 spans 11 amino acids. The CDR3 DNA follows: TGTGCCAGCAGGGAACAGAGAAAACAGTTCTTC. It codes for CASREQRKQFF.

This clonotype has ten or more counts. The rearrangement uses TRBV7-9 and TRBJ2-2; the D is unclear. The germline gives CDR1 SEHNR, CDR2 FQNEAQ (reference sequence). V was shortened by 3 bases and J by 6 bases, with 5 bases between the two germline ends. The CDR3 extends over 12 amino acids. CDR3 loop: CASSFGAGELFF. In DNA form, the CDR3 reads TGTGCCAGCAGCTTTGGGGCCGGGGAGCTGTTTTTT.

This clonotype was seen only once. The chain has TRBV7-9 and TRBJ2-6, with a tentative D call TRBD1 (5 bases). The V gene's germline CDR1 is SEHNR and CDR2 FQNEAQ (reference sequence). V lost 5 bases and J 5 bases, leaving 10 bases between the germline ends. The CDR3 is made up of 14 amino acids. CDR3 DNA: TGTGCCAGCAGCACAAAGGACAGGGCCAACGTCCTGACTTTC. Residues: CASSTKDRANVLTF.

This clonotype occurred many times. The V call is TRBV7-6, the J call TRBJ2-2; a weak D match, TRBD2 (6 bases). Trimming removed 11 bases at V and 11 bases at J, with 21 bases between. From germline, CDR1 is SGHVS and CDR2 FNYEAQ. CDR3 length: 13 amino acids. CDR3 in DNA: TGTGCCCCTGAGGCGGGAAAAATCCCAGAGCTGTTTTTT. Translating it yields CAPEAGKIPELFF.

As for this clonotype: Being one base from a much bigger clone, this may be a read error. The chain couples TRBV7-8 to TRBJ2-2; 11 bases are shared with TRBD2. CDR1 is SGHVS and CDR2 is FQNEAQ in the germline V gene. The CDR3 contains 16 residues. The CDR3 is CASSQPLAGVTGEPFF. The DNA of the CDR3 is TGTGCCAGCAGCCAACCACTAGCGGGAGTGACCGGGGAGCCGTTTTTT.

The chain combines TRBV4-2 with TRBJ2-2, with 9 bases aligning to TRBD2. Trimming took 8 bases from V and 2 from J; bases not matched to a gene: 12. Germline CDR1 LGHNA, CDR2 YNFKEQ. The CDR3 covers 17 residues. CDR3 protein: CASRSFEREVNTGELFF. CDR3 coding DNA: TGTGCCAGCCGCTCTTTCGAGCGGGAGGTAAACACCGGGGAGCTGTTTTTT.

The chain has TRBV20-1 and TRBJ2-5; D remains ambiguous. The length of the CDR3 is 14 residues. V was cut by 4 bases and J by 0 bases, with 12 bases left in between. Germline CDR1 DFQATT, CDR2 SNEGSKA (reference sequence). The CDR3, as DNA: TGCAGTGCTATTGGTCAAATGGACCAAGAGACCCAGTACTTC. Protein: CSAIGQMDQETQYF.

The V call is TRBV9, the J call TRBJ1-5, with 9 bases aligning to TRBD1. The CDR3 loop spans 17 amino acids. CDR1 and CDR2 from the germline V gene are SGDLS and YYNGEE. V was pared by 0 bases and J by 6 bases, with 10 bases of the junction left unmatched. The CDR3, as DNA: TGTGCCAGCAGCGTAGGAAGGACAGGGGTACGGGTTCAGCCCCAGCATTTT. Amino acid sequence: CASSVGRTGVRVQPQHF.

Many counts were recorded for this clonotype. The chain carries TRBV20-1 and TRBJ2-7, with 10 bases fitting TRBD2. The CDR3 runs 15 residues. The V segment lost 3 bases and the J segment 3 bases; nucleotides outside the gene matches: 8. Germline CDR1 and CDR2: DFQATT and SNEGSKA (reference sequence). CDR3 nucleotide sequence: TGCAGTGCTAGCAAACCACTAGCGGGGATCTACGAGCAGTACTTC. Translating gives CSASKPLAGIYEQYF.

Notes on this clonotype: The junction differs from germline at one of its ends, possibly a read error. The chain links TRBV7-2 to TRBJ2-7, with 10 bases matching TRBD1. The CDR3 totals 15 residues. CDR1 SGHTA and CDR2 FQGNSA come from the germline V gene. DNA for the CDR3: TGCGCCAGCAGCCGAGCGGGACAGGGGTTCTACGAGCAGTACTTC. Amino acid sequence: CASSRAGQGFYEQYF.

This clonotype was observed at least ten times. This sequence joins TRBV7-9 and TRBJ2-7; tentative D call: TRBD2 (7 bases). There are 16 residues in the CDR3. Germline lookup yields CDR1 SEHNR and CDR2 FQNEAQ (reference sequence). V was clipped by 7 bases and J by 3 bases, with 22 bases between them. CDR3 residues: CASIPPGGEIGYEQYF. In DNA form, the CDR3 reads TGTGCCAGCATACCCCCGGGGGGCGAAATTGGCTACGAGCAGTACTTC. The whole variable domain, filled in from reference TRBV7-9 and TRBJ2-7, reads DTGVSQNPRHKITKRGQNVTFRCDPISEHNRLYWYRQTLGQGPEFLTYFQNEAQLEKSRLLSDRFSAERPKGSFSTLEIQRTEQGDSAMYLCASIPPGGEIGYEQYFGPGTRLTVT.

This clonotype was seen once. The rearrangement links TRBV6-2 or TRBV6-3 to TRBJ2-7; D ambiguous. V was shortened by 10 bases and J by 3 bases, with 19 bases between the two germline ends. The CDR3 has 14 residues. Germline values: CDR1 MNHEY, CDR2 SVGEGT. The CDR3 loop reads CATIVLGNGYEQYF. CDR3 DNA sequence: TGTGCCACGATTGTTCTGGGGAATGGCTACGAGCAGTACTTC.